Shown below are 10 T cell receptor beta chains from a single sample sequenced in a study of shared clonotypes between healthy human individuals. Naive CD8 populations comprised CD45RO-negative cells positively selected for CCR7, excluding terminally differentiated effector memory CD45RA+ cells. Clones were sequenced by immunoSEQ multiplex PCR, and TCRdb holds only the in-frame ones, with some missing. Seen here are fewer than 1 million clones, 90% to 98% observed once, and the top ten hold under 0.25%. The sequencing sample was made of naive CD8+ T cells sorted from blood. Every receptor here comes from a man aged 25-40 years in good health.

The chain links TRBV15 to TRBJ1-3, with a possible D match to TRBD1 (6 bases). The V and J ends lost 0 bases and 4 bases respectively, with 10 bases between them. The CDR3 has 15 residues. CDR1 is LNHNV and CDR2 is YYDKDF in the germline V gene (reference sequence). CDR3 loop: CATSRDQGLGNTIYF. DNA for the CDR3: TGTGCCACCAGCAGAGATCAGGGGTTAGGAAACACCATATATTTT.

The chain joins TRBV2 to TRBJ2-7, with TRBD1 matching over 7 bases. V shed 11 bases and J 3 bases; nucleotides not matched to a gene: 13. The CDR3 consists of 14 residues. Germline CDR1 reads SNHLY; CDR2 reads FYNNEI. For the CDR3, the DNA is TGTGCCTCCAAGGGCCGGGACAGAAACTACGAGCAGTACTTC. Its protein is CASKGRDRNYEQYF.

The rearrangement uses TRBV29-1 and TRBJ2-7; no clear D gene. The V gene's germline CDR1 is SQVTM and CDR2 ANQGSEA. CDR3 length: 14 amino acids. V lost 2 bases to trimming and J lost 1 base, with 12 bases between them. The CDR3 region has the DNA TGCAGCGTTGAACCCGACCAAAATTCCTACGAGCAGTACTTC. Translation gives CSVEPDQNSYEQYF.

The chain carries TRBV27 and TRBJ1-1; weak D call: TRBD1 (5 bases). This CDR3 comprises 13 residues. Per the germline V gene, CDR1 is MNHEY and CDR2 is SMNVEV (reference sequence). Trimming left V 6 bases short and J 4 bases short, with 12 bases between. The CDR3 here is CASSTWGSTEAFF. The CDR3 nucleotides are TGTGCCAGCAGCACTTGGGGGAGCACTGAAGCTTTCTTT.

The rearrangement joins TRBV2 to TRBJ2-5; 10 bases fit TRBD1. After removal of 8 bases from V and 3 bases from J, the junction contained 9 bases not matched to a gene. Germline CDR1 and CDR2: SNHLY and FYNNEI. The CDR3 sequence is 15 residues long. The CDR3 protein is CASLGGQGKKETQYF. The CDR3 coding sequence is TGTGCCAGCTTGGGGGGACAGGGGAAAAAAGAGACCCAGTACTTC.

V and J are TRBV18 and TRBJ1-2; D remains unclear. From germline, CDR1 is KGHSH and CDR2 LQKENI. Between the trimmed V and J ends, which lost 6 bases and 8 bases, there was a span of 19 bases. The CDR3 consists of 14 residues. CDR3 loop: CASSQYRGRSGYTF. The CDR3 DNA follows: TGTGCCAGCTCTCAGTACCGGGGAAGATCCGGCTACACCTTC.

This sequence joins TRBV19 and TRBJ2-7, with D possibly matching TRBD2 (5 bases). Trimming cost V 4 bases and J 2 bases, with 12 bases left between them. Germline CDR1 and CDR2: LNHDA and SQIVND (reference sequence). The length of the CDR3 is 14 residues. CDR3 amino acids: CASSTYSGTYEQYF. CDR3 DNA: TGTGCCAGTAGTACGTACAGCGGAACCTACGAGCAGTACTTC.

V usage is TRBV27 and J usage is TRBJ1-2; TRBD1 matches at 8 bases. This CDR3 contains 16 residues. The germline V gene encodes CDR1 MNHEY and CDR2 SMNVEV (reference sequence). V was pared by 7 bases and J by 6 bases, with 16 bases of the junction left unmatched. The CDR3 coding sequence is TGTGCCAGCAAACAAAAGACAGGGGCTCAGCCTAATGGCTACACCTTC. Translation gives CASKQKTGAQPNGYTF.

V usage is TRBV7-9 and J usage is TRBJ2-7; 7 bases agree with TRBD2. The CDR3 length is 16 residues. Germline CDR1 and CDR2: SEHNR and FQNEAQ (reference sequence). V dropped 3 bases and J dropped 4; count of bases not matched to a gene: 12. Here the CDR3 reads CASSLSISGGSYEQYF. The DNA for the CDR3 is TGTGCCAGCAGCTTGTCTATATCGGGAGGCTCGTACGAGCAGTACTTC.

About this clone: Other nucleotide sequences in the sample specify the same CDR3. J is TRBJ2-6 and V is TRBV11-2; perhaps TRBD2 as D (5 bases). With 5 bases removed from V and 0 bases from J, the gap between germline ends came to 8 bases. This CDR3 comprises 15 residues. In germline, CDR1 is SGHAT, CDR2 FQNNGV. DNA for the CDR3: TGTGCCAGCAGCAGTGGGAGCTCTGGGGCCAACGTCCTGACTTTC. Its protein product is CASSSGSSGANVLTF.